This entry lists 5 T cell receptor beta chains sequenced from one sample in a study of cytomegalovirus exposure and HLA in healthy donors. 13 Jbeta primers and 60 Vbeta primers were used for the PCR. The table came from immunoSEQ multiplex PCR; TCRdb's copy has only in-frame clones and leaves some out. Counted here are 80,000 to 130,000 clones, approximately 81% occurring once; the ten biggest clones make up over 4%. Sequencing used PBMCs. Receptors originate from a female donor in good health and CMV-seropositive.

The count of this clone is one. The rearrangement uses TRBV2 and TRBJ1-6, with 9 bases aligning to TRBD1. This CDR3 is 14 amino acids long. CDR1 SNHLY and CDR2 FYNNEI come from the germline V gene. The trim removed 6 bases at V and 7 bases at J, leaving 4 bases unmatched. The CDR3 reads CASRRTGANSPLHF. CDR3 nucleotides: TGTGCCAGCAGGCGGACAGGGGCGAATTCACCCCTCCACTTT.

J is TRBJ2-7 and V is TRBV29-1; TRBD2 might be the D (6 bases). V was pared by 1 base and J by 0 bases, with 13 bases between. Germline lookup yields CDR1 SQVTM and CDR2 ANQGSEA. CDR3 size: 15 residues. CDR3 loop: CSVEGMEGSSYEQYF. DNA for the CDR3: TGCAGCGTTGAAGGAATGGAGGGGAGCTCCTACGAGCAGTACTTC.

This CDR3 is CASSSGGITGGNEQFF. In DNA, the CDR3 is TGTGCCAGCAGCTCGGGGGGGATTACCGGGGGCAATGAGCAGTTCTTC. The V and J genes are TRBV5-4 and TRBJ2-1, with 8 nucleotides matching TRBD2. With 3 bases clipped from V and 6 bases from J, the junction kept 11 bases outside the gene matches. Per germline, CDR1 SGHNT and CDR2 YYREEE (reference sequence). The CDR3 consists of 16 residues.

The genes are TRBV30 and TRBJ2-2; the match to TRBD2 covers 7 bases. This CDR3 contains 16 residues. Germline assignment: CDR1 GTSNPN and CDR2 SVGIG (reference sequence). V lost 4 bases and J lost 6; bases outside the gene matches: 14. CDR3 bases: TGTGCCTGGATGGGGTCCCGGAGGGACTACGCCGGGGAGCTGTTTTTT. Its translation: CAWMGSRRDYAGELFF.

The CDR3 region has the DNA TGTGCCAGCACCCCCCGGGGGGCCTACGAGCAGTACTTC. Its translation is CASTPRGAYEQYF. The J gene is TRBJ2-7, the V gene TRBV11-2, with 7 bases identical to TRBD2. Germline assignment: CDR1 SGHAT and CDR2 FQNNGV. The CDR3 is 13 amino acids. V lost 7 bases, J lost 2 bases, and 5 bases stayed unmatched.